A selection of T cell receptor beta chains follows, all from one sample in a study of beta chain features in type 1 diabetes. TCRdb keeps only in-frame clones here, not all; method: immunoSEQ multiplex PCR. The sample has around 250,000 clones, roughly an eighth seen once. The sequenced material came from naive CD4+ T cells from blood. Receptors originate from a man aged 25-45 years with type 1 diabetes. Both conserved end residues are part of each CDR3. The D gene is left open where the match is weak. The size of a clone is reported for some rows only, either as once, few or many, or as a class for expanded clones.

clone_size	j_call	v_call	d_call	cdr3_nt	cdr3_aa
NA	TRBJ1-5	TRBV18	NA	TGTGCCAGCTCACCCCGGGAGGAGCGGTATGCCCAGCATTTT	CASSPREERYAQHF
few	TRBJ1-3	TRBV4-2	TRBD1	TGTGCCAGCAGCCAAGACGACAGGGGTGGAAACACCATATATTTT	CASSQDDRGGNTIYF
once	TRBJ1-1	TRBV10-3	TRBD1	TGTGCCATCGGCCTGGGACAGCCGAACACTGAAGCTTTCTTT	CAIGLGQPNTEAFF
NA	TRBJ2-5	TRBV19	NA	TGTGCCAGTAGCGGGGGTCTGCGAGAGACCCAGTACTTC	CASSGGLRETQYF
NA	TRBJ2-5	TRBV5-8	TRBD2	TGTGCCAGCAGCTCCGGGACTACTGAAGAGACCCAGTACTTC	CASSSGTTEETQYF
few	TRBJ1-5	TRBV15	NA	TGTGCCACCAGCAGAGACAGAGGGTCGAATCAGCCCCAGCATTTT	CATSRDRGSNQPQHF
few	TRBJ1-5	TRBV28	TRBD1	TGTGCCAGCGGCGGACAGGGCCATCAGCCCCAGCATTTT	CASGGQGHQPQHF
NA	TRBJ1-2	TRBV4-1	NA	TGCGCCAGCAGCCAGGCTCCTGACAGGACGAATGATGGCTACACCTTC	CASSQAPDRTNDGYTF
few	TRBJ1-1	TRBV28	NA	TGTGCCAGCAAATCAGGGTCGTTGAACACTGAAGCTTTCTTT	CASKSGSLNTEAFF
few	TRBJ2-1	TRBV19	TRBD2	TGTGCCAGTAGTTGGGCGGGAGAAAGCTACAATGAGCAGTTCTTC	CASSWAGESYNEQFF
few	TRBJ1-5	TRBV4-2	NA	TGTGCCAGCAGCCAAGATGGCAGGACTTATCAGCCCCAGCATTTT	CASSQDGRTYQPQHF
NA	TRBJ2-5	TRBV9	TRBD2	TGTGCCAGCAGCGTAGGTAGCGGGAGTAGGGAGACCCAGTACTTC	CASSVGSGSRETQYF
NA	TRBJ1-1	TRBV30	NA	TGTGCCTGGACCAGGGGTTCTGAAGCTTTCTTT	CAWTRGSEAFF
few	TRBJ1-1	TRBV18	NA	TGTGCCAGCTCACCTCGTGAAGGGGGCACTGAAGCTTTCTTT	CASSPREGGTEAFF
few	TRBJ2-1	TRBV19	TRBD2	TGTGCGACTAGCGGAGGCTACAATGAGCAGTTCTTC	CATSGGYNEQFF
few	TRBJ2-5	TRBV29-1	NA	TGCAGTGAGCGGGACCAAGAGACCCAGTACTTC	CSERDQETQYF
few	TRBJ2-7	TRBV28	NA	TGTGCCAGCAGTTTGTCCGCGGAGGTGGGTAAACAGCAGTACTTC	CASSLSAEVGKQQYF
NA	TRBJ1-1	TRBV18	NA	TGTGCCAGCTCACTCCAAAACAGGGCTTATGAAGCTTTCTTT	CASSLQNRAYEAFF
few	TRBJ2-5	TRBV2	NA	TGTGCCAGCAGTGAAGGCCCCAGGGCCCAGTACTTC	CASSEGPRAQYF
NA	TRBJ2-1	TRBV7-9	TRBD2	TGTGCCAGCAGCTTAACGGGACTAGCGGCTTCGGAGCAGTTCTTC	CASSLTGLAASEQFF
NA	TRBJ1-1	TRBV6-5	NA	TGTGCCAGCAGTTACGGGAGTAACACTGAAGCTTTCTTT	CASSYGSNTEAFF